Below, one T cell receptor beta chain is given with its context. The data were obtained in a study of PD-1 blockade in classical Hodgkin lymphoma. The protocol was immunoSEQ multiplex PCR, while the TCRdb copy is restricted to in-frame clones and leaves out a portion. The sample has 50,000 to 75,000 clones, 80% to 90% seen once. Looked up from germline, CDR1 is SQVTM and CDR2 is ANQGSEA. CDR3 size: 15 residues. Trimming pared 0 bases from V and 4 bases from J, leaving 10 bases between. All trial patients relapsed after autologous stem cell transplantation. The sample was peripheral blood mononuclear cells (PBMCs), taken at baseline. The V gene is TRBV29-1, the J gene TRBJ2-6; D is perhaps TRBD2 (7 bases). The receptor was derived from a human donor with classical Hodgkin lymphoma. CDR3 DNA sequence: TGCAGCGTTGAAGATTGGGGGGGCGGGGCCAACGTCCTGACTTTC. Its translation is CSVEDWGGGANVLTF. Based on the CDR3 plus reference TRBV29-1 and TRBJ2-6, the full variable domain is SAVISQKPSRDICQRGTSLTIQCQVDSQVTMMFWYRQQPGQSLTLIATANQGSEATYESGFVIDKFPISRPNLTFSTLTVSNMSPEDSSIYLCSVEDWGGGANVLTFGAGSRLTVL.